The 20 T cell receptor beta chains below were found in one sample sequenced in a study of cytomegalovirus exposure and HLA in healthy donors. Clones were sequenced by immunoSEQ multiplex PCR, and TCRdb holds only the in-frame ones, with some missing. The sample has approximately 130,000 clones, 85% to 90% seen once. Sequencing input: PBMCs. The receptor set was obtained from a young woman in good health and CMV-seronegative.

Comments on this clone: The identical CDR3 is also encoded by other nucleotide sequences in the sample. The CDR3 nucleotides read TGTGCCAGCAGCTTAGCGGGGGGGCAAGGCACCGGGGAGCTGTTTTTT. It encodes CASSLAGGQGTGELFF. The genes are TRBV7-2 and TRBJ2-2; possibly TRBD2 for D (7 bases). CDR1 and CDR2 (germline): SGHTA, FQGNSA. V lost 0 bases and J lost 4, with 12 bases in between. The CDR3 consists of 16 residues.

A single count supports this clone. The chain is built from TRBV29-1 and TRBJ2-3, with D uncertain. The germline CDR1 and CDR2 sequences are SQVTM and ANQGSEA. V lost 3 bases to trimming and J lost 3 bases, with 7 bases between them. The CDR3 extends over 12 amino acids. CDR3 sequence: CSVEPRTDTQYF. DNA of the CDR3: TGCAGCGTTGAGCCCAGGACAGATACGCAGTATTTT.

V gene TRBV7-6 combines with J gene TRBJ1-3, with D possibly being TRBD1 (6 bases). Germline-derived CDR1 and CDR2 are SGHVS and FNYEAQ. Trimming removed 1 base from V and 0 bases from J, with 19 bases in between. This CDR3 has 19 amino acids. CDR3: CASSLVVGGASVSGNTIYF. The CDR3, as DNA: TGTGCCAGCAGCTTAGTAGTGGGGGGGGCTTCGGTCTCTGGAAACACCATATATTTT. The full variable domain, in which reference TRBV7-6 and TRBJ1-3 provide the parts outside the CDR3, is GAGVSQSPRYKVTKRGQDVALRCDPISGHVSLYWYRQALGQGPEFLTYFNYEAQQDKSGLPNDRFSAERPEGSISTLTIQRTEQRDSAMYRCASSLVVGGASVSGNTIYFGEGSWLTVV.

This clone has just a few counts. V and J are TRBV5-1 and TRBJ1-2; D unclear. The CDR3 is 12 residues long. Between the trimmed V and J ends, which lost 0 bases and 7 bases, there was a span of 7 bases. Germline V gene lookup returns CDR1 SGHRS and CDR2 YFSETQ. This CDR3 is CASSLDPGGYTF. CDR3 nucleotides: TGCGCCAGCAGCTTGGATCCGGGTGGCTACACCTTC.

The chain uses TRBV2 and TRBJ1-5; no definite D call. Germline V gene lookup returns CDR1 SNHLY and CDR2 FYNNEI. V was cut by 3 bases and J by 5 bases, with 11 bases left in between. This CDR3 comprises 14 residues. CDR3 region: CASSERVGYQPQHF. CDR3 DNA sequence: TGTGCCAGCAGTGAGAGGGTGGGCTATCAGCCCCAGCATTTT.

The V call is TRBV27, the J call TRBJ1-4; 9 nucleotides line up with TRBD1. CDR1 and CDR2 (germline): MNHEY, SMNVEV (reference sequence). The V segment lost 3 bases and the J segment 6 bases; nucleotides outside the gene matches: 5. This CDR3 region has 15 residues. CDR3 sequence (DNA): TGTGCCAGCAGTTTTAGACAGGGGGGGTATGAAAAACTGTTTTTT. Translation gives CASSFRQGGYEKLFF.

The rearrangement uses TRBV2 and TRBJ2-7; D ambiguous. The V end lost 6 bases, the J end lost 2 bases, and 11 bases lay between the germline ends. The CDR3 is 13 amino acids. Germline V CDR1 and CDR2: SNHLY, FYNNEI. CDR3 in DNA: TGTGCCAGCAGCCGGGTCCTAACCTACGAGCAGTACTTC. It specifies CASSRVLTYEQYF.

The chain couples TRBV19 to TRBJ1-5, with 8 positions matching TRBD1. J gave up 1 base and V 7 bases, and 9 bases lay outside the gene matches. This CDR3 contains 16 residues. Germline lookup yields CDR1 LNHDA and CDR2 SQIVND (reference sequence). CDR3 sequence (DNA): TGTGCCAGTATCAGGCAGGGGGCAGGCAGCAATCAGCCCCAGCATTTT. This encodes CASIRQGAGSNQPQHF.

The J gene is TRBJ1-3, the V gene TRBV9; D is possibly TRBD1 (5 bases). The length of the CDR3 is 15 residues. With 0 bases removed from V and 4 bases from J, the gap between germline ends came to 11 bases. The V gene's germline CDR1 is SGDLS and CDR2 YYNGEE. This CDR3 is CASSVAAGQGNTIYF. The CDR3 DNA reads TGTGCCAGCAGCGTAGCAGCAGGGCAAGGAAACACCATATATTTT. Together with reference TRBV9 and TRBJ1-3, the CDR3 gives the full variable domain: DSGVTQTPKHLITATGQRVTLRCSPRSGDLSVYWYQQSLDQGLQFLIQYYNGEERAKGNILERFSAQQFPDLHSELNLSSLELGDSALYFCASSVAAGQGNTIYFGEGSWLTVV.

This clone was counted a single time. The chain recombines TRBV5-1 with TRBJ1-2; D unresolved. V was shortened by 4 bases and J by 4 bases, with 14 bases between the two germline ends. CDR1 is SGHRS and CDR2 is YFSETQ in the germline V gene. This CDR3 has 14 residues. Here the CDR3 DNA reads TGCGCCAGCAGCCCCGACTGGGTTGGCTATGGCTACACCTTC. This codes for CASSPDWVGYGYTF.

The CDR3 DNA follows: TGTGCCAGCTCACCAAGCCCGGGACAGGGCAACTCACCCCTCCACTTT. It yields the protein CASSPSPGQGNSPLHF. The chain joins TRBV18 to TRBJ1-6; TRBD1 matches 9 bases. CDR1 and CDR2 from the germline V gene are KGHSH and LQKENI. Trimming cost V 2 bases and J 10 bases; bases outside gene matches: 9. The CDR3 consists of 16 residues.

V and J are TRBV5-1 and TRBJ1-2, with a weak D call TRBD1 (6 bases). Per germline, CDR1 SGHRS and CDR2 YFSETQ. V was trimmed by 4 bases and J by 8 bases, leaving 15 bases between them. The CDR3 is 13 residues long. CDR3 sequence: CASSPGGGLGYTF. CDR3 bases: TGCGCCAGCAGCCCTGGGGGGGGGCTCGGCTACACCTTC. The whole variable domain, remainder taken from reference TRBV5-1 and TRBJ1-2, is KAGVTQTPRYLIKTRGQQVTLSCSPISGHRSVSWYQQTPGQGLQFLFEYFSETQRNKGNFPGRFSGRQFSNSRSEMNVSTLELGDSALYLCASSPGGGLGYTFGSGTRLTVV.

The chain combines TRBV18 with TRBJ2-7, with 9 bases that match TRBD1. Germline V gene sequence: CDR1 KGHSH, CDR2 LQKENI. V shed 3 bases and J 2 bases; nucleotides not matched to a gene: 5. The CDR3 is 15 residues long. The CDR3 nucleotides read TGTGCCAGCTCACCCCCGGGACAGGGAACCTACGAGCAGTACTTC. The encoded protein is CASSPPGQGTYEQYF.

The sample holds one count of this clone. This chain joins TRBV2 and TRBJ1-4; D is ambiguous. Trimming shortened V by 2 bases and J by 15 bases, and 13 bases separated the two germline ends. The CDR3 is 12 residues long. Germline loops: CDR1 SNHLY, CDR2 FYNNEI. CDR3 coding DNA: TGTGCCAGCAGTGAAAGCTCGGGAACGGTGTTTTTT. Amino acid sequence: CASSESSGTVFF.

The rearrangement links TRBV5-4 to TRBJ1-4; tentatively, D is TRBD1 (5 bases). The CDR3 extends over 16 amino acids. Per the germline V gene, CDR1 is SGHNT and CDR2 is YYREEE (reference sequence). V lost 4 bases and J lost 5, with 18 bases in between. The CDR3 sequence is CASSPGAGRGNEKLFF. CDR3 coding DNA: TGTGCCAGCAGCCCCGGTGCGGGGCGCGGAAATGAAAAACTGTTTTTT.

The rearrangement joins TRBV6-1 to TRBJ2-5, with D maybe TRBD2 (5 bases). This CDR3 has 14 amino acids. The germline V gene has CDR1 MNHNS and CDR2 SASEGT. The V end was cut by 0 bases, the J end by 3 bases, with 8 bases between. The CDR3 region is CASSEATGKETQYF. CDR3 sequence (DNA): TGTGCCAGCAGTGAAGCGACGGGGAAAGAGACCCAGTACTTC.

The V gene is TRBV6-6, the J gene TRBJ2-3, with 9 positions matching TRBD2. The CDR3 is made up of 14 amino acids. From germline, CDR1 is MNHNY and CDR2 SVGAGI (reference sequence). Unmatched junction bases numbered 1, after V lost 5 bases and J lost 1 base. CDR3 DNA: TGTGCCAGCAGTCGCGGGGGGGGCACAGATACGCAGTATTTT. This encodes CASSRGGGTDTQYF.

This clone was seen only a few times. The genes are TRBV30 and TRBJ1-2; 8 bases align to TRBD1. The CDR3 contains 11 residues. CDR1 GTSNPN and CDR2 SVGIG come from the germline V gene (reference sequence). V dropped 7 bases and J dropped 4; count of bases not matched to a gene: 2. This CDR3 reads CALTGGYGYTF. The CDR3 region has the DNA TGTGCCTTAACAGGGGGCTATGGCTACACCTTC.

The chain links TRBV7-6 to TRBJ2-7; 10 bases are shared with TRBD1. Unmatched junction bases numbered 5, after V lost 4 bases and J lost 2 bases. This CDR3 region has 15 residues. Germline CDR1 and CDR2: SGHVS and FNYEAQ. CDR3 region: CASSSGTGATYEQYF. The CDR3 DNA is TGTGCCAGCAGCTCTGGGACAGGGGCTACCTACGAGCAGTACTTC.

The V call is TRBV7-2, the J call TRBJ2-3, with a tentative D call TRBD2 (7 bases). This CDR3 region has 18 residues. Trimming removed 4 bases from V and 5 bases from J, with 25 bases in between. Germline V gives CDR1 SGHTA, CDR2 FQGNSA. The CDR3 coding sequence is TGTGCCAGCAGCTGGGGATTTTGGCGGGGGCGAGCCTTAGATACGCAGTATTTT. Residues: CASSWGFWRGRALDTQYF.